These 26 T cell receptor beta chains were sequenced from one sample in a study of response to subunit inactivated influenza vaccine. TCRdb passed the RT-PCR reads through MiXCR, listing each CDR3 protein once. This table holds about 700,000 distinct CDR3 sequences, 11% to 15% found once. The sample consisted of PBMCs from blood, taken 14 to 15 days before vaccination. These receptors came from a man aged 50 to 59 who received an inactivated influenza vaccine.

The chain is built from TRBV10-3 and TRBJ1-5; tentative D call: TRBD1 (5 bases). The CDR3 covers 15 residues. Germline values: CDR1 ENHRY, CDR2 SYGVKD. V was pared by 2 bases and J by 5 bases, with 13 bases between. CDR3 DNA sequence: TGTGCCATCAGTGAGATGAGGGGAGGAGATCAGCCCCAGCATTTT. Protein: CAISEMRGGDQPQHF.

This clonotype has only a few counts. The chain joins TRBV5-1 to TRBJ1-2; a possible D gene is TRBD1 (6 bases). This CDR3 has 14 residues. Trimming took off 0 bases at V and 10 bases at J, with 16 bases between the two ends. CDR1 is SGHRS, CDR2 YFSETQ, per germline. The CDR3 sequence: CASSLAGGNSHYTF. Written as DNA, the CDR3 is TGCGCCAGCAGCTTGGCGGGGGGCAACAGCCACTACACCTTC.

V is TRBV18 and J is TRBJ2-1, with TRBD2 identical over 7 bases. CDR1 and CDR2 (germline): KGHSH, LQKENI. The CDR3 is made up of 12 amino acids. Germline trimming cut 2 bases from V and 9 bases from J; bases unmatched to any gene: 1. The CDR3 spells CASSPGTIEQFF. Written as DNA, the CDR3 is TGTGCCAGCTCACCAGGGACTATTGAGCAGTTCTTC.

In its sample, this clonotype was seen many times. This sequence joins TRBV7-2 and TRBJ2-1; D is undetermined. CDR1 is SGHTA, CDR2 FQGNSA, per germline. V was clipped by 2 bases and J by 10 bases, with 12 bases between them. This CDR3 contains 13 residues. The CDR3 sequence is CASSLSRGREQFF. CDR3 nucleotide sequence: TGTGCCAGCAGCTTAAGCAGAGGCCGAGAGCAGTTCTTC.

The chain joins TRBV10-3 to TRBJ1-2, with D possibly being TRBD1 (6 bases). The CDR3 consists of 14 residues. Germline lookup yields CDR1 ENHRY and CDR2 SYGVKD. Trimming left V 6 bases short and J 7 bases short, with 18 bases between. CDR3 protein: CAIRETGGKSGYTF. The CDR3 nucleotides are TGTGCCATCAGAGAGACAGGAGGAAAAAGTGGCTACACCTTC.

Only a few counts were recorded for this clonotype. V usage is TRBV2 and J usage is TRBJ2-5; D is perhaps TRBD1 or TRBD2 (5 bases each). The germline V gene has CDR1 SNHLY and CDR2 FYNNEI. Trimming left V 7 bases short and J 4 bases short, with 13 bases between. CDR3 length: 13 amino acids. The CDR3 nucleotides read TGTGCCAGCACCCAGGGAGAATTAGAGACCCAGTACTTC. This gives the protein CASTQGELETQYF.

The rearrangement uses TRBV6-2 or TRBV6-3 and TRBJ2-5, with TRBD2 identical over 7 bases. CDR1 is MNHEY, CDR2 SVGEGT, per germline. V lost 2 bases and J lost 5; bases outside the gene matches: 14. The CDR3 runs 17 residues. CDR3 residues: CASSYRRTRGLGETQYF. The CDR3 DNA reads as TGTGCCAGCAGTTACCGCCGGACTAGAGGGTTAGGTGAGACCCAGTACTTC.

CDR3: CASSLYGEQFF. CDR3 in DNA: TGTGCCAGCAGCTTATATGGTGAGCAGTTCTTC. This chain links TRBV7-9 with TRBJ2-1; D not resolved. Germline CDR1 is SEHNR and CDR2 is FQNEAQ (reference sequence). The V end was cut by 2 bases, the J end by 9 bases, with 5 bases between. The CDR3 totals 11 residues.

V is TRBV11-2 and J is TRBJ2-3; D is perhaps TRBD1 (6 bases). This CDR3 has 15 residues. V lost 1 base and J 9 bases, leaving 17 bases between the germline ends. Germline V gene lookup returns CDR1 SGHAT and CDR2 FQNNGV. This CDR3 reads CASSLARDTLYTQYF. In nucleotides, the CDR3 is TGTGCCAGCAGCTTAGCCCGGGACACCCTATACACGCAGTATTTT.

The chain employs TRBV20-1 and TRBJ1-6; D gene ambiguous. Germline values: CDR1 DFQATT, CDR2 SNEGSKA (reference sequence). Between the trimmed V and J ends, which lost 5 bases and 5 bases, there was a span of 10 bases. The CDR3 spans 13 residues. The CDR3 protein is CSAQDGNNSPLHF. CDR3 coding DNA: TGCAGTGCTCAAGACGGGAATAATTCACCCCTCCACTTT.

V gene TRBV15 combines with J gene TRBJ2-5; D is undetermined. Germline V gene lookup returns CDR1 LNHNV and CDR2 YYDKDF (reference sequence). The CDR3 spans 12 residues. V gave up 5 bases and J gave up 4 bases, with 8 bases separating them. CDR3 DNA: TGTGCCACCAGCGTCGTAAGAGAGACCCAGTACTTC. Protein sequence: CATSVVRETQYF.

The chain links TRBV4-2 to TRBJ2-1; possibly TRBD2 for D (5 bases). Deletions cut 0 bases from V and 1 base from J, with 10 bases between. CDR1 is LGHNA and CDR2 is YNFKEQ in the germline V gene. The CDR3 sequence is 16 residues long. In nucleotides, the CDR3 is TGTGCCAGCAGCCAAGATTCGGGGAGATCCTACAATGAGCAGTTCTTC. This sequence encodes CASSQDSGRSYNEQFF.

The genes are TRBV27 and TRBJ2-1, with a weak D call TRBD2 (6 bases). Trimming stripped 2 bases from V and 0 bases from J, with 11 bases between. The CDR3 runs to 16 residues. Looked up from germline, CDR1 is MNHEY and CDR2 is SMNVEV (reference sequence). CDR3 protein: CASSLVGGYSYNEQFF. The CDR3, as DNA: TGTGCCAGCAGTTTAGTGGGGGGTTACTCCTACAATGAGCAGTTCTTC.

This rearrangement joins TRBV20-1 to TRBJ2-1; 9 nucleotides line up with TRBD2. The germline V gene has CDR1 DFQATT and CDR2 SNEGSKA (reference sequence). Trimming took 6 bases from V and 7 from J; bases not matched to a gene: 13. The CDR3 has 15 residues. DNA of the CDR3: TGCAGTGCCGCTACCCTAGCGGGGTATAGGAATGAGCAGTTCTTC. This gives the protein CSAATLAGYRNEQFF.

In nucleotides, the CDR3 is TGCGCCAGCAGTTTTGGACGGTCGAGCACCGGGGAGCTGTTTTTT. This translates into CASSFGRSSTGELFF. The V gene is TRBV4-1, the J gene TRBJ2-2; D is unresolved. Trimming left V 6 bases short and J 4 bases short, with 15 bases between. Germline V gene lookup returns CDR1 MGHRA and CDR2 YSYEKL. CDR3 length: 15 residues.

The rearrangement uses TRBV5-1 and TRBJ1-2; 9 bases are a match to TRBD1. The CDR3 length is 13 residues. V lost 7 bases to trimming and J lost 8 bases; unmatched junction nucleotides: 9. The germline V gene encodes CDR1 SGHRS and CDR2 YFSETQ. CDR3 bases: TGCGCCAGCGGTTTACAGGGGGCGCGGGGCTACACCTTC. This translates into CASGLQGARGYTF. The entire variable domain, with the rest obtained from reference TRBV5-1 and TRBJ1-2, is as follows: KAGVTQTPRYLIKTRGQQVTLSCSPISGHRSVSWYQQTPGQGLQFLFEYFSETQRNKGNFPGRFSGRQFSNSRSEMNVSTLELGDSALYLCASGLQGARGYTFGSGTRLTVV.

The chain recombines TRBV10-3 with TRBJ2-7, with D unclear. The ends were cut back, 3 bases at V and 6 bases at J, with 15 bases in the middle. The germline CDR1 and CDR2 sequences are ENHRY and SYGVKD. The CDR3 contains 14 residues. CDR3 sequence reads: CAISDPYVVAEQYF. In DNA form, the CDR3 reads TGTGCCATCAGTGATCCCTACGTGGTGGCCGAGCAGTACTTC.

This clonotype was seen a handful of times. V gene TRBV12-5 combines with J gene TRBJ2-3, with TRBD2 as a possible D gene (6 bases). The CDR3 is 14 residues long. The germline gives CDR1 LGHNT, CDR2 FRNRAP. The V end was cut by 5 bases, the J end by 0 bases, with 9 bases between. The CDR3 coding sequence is TGTGCTAGTGGTACGGGGGAGAGCACAGATACGCAGTATTTT. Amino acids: CASGTGESTDTQYF.

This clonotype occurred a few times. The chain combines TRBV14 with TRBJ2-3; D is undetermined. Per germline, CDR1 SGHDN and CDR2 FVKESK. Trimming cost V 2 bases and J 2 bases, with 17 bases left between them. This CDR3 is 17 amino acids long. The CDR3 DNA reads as TGTGCCAGCAGCCAACTGATTACCCCTCGACTCACAGATACGCAGTATTTT. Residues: CASSQLITPRLTDTQYF.

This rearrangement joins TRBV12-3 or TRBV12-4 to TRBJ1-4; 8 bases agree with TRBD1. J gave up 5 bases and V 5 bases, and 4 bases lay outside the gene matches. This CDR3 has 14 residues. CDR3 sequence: CASSGTGGNEKLFF. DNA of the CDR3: TGTGCCAGCAGTGGGACAGGAGGGAATGAAAAACTGTTTTTT.

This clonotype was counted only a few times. In nucleotides, the CDR3 is TGCAGTGCTAGAGCGCTAGCGGATTTCTCCTACAATGAGCAGTTCTTC. Residues: CSARALADFSYNEQFF. This rearrangement joins TRBV20-1 to TRBJ2-1; 7 positions agree with TRBD2. Germline CDR1 reads DFQATT; CDR2 reads SNEGSKA (reference sequence). CDR3 length: 16 amino acids. V dropped 1 base and J dropped 0; count of bases not matched to a gene: 6.

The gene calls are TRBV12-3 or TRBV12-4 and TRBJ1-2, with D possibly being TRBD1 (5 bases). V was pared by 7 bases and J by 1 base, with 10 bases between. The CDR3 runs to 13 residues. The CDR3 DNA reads TGTGCCAGCACCCTGCAGGGTAACTATGGCTACACCTTC. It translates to CASTLQGNYGYTF.

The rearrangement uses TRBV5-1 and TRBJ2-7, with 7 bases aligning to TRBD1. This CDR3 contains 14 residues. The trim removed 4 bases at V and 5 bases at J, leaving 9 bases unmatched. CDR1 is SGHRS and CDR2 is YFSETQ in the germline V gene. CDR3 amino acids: CASSPRDRDNEQYF. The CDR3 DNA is TGCGCCAGCAGCCCCCGGGACAGAGACAACGAGCAGTACTTC.

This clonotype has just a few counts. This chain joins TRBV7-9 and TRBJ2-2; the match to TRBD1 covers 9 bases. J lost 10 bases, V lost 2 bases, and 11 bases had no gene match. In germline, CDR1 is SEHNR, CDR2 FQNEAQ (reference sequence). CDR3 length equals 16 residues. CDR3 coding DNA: TGTGCCAGCAGCTTATCCAGCGGGACAGGGAGTGCGGAGCTGTTTTTT. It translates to CASSLSSGTGSAELFF.

The CDR3 DNA reads TGTGCCAGCAGCTTACGGGGGTGGGACTATGGCTACACCTTC. Translated: CASSLRGWDYGYTF. The V and J genes are TRBV7-8 and TRBJ1-2; tentatively, D is TRBD1 (5 bases). This CDR3 is 14 amino acids long. Germline CDR1 SGHVS, CDR2 FQNEAQ. Trimming removed 2 bases at V and 3 bases at J, with 10 bases between.

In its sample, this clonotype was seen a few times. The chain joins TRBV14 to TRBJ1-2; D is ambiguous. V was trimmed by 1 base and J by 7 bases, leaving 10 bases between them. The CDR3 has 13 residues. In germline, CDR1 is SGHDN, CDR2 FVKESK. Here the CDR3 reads CASSQVSWGGYTF. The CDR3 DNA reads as TGTGCCAGCAGCCAAGTATCTTGGGGTGGCTACACCTTC.